The sequence of this T cell receptor beta chain was determined in a study of tumor and adjacent non-tumor tissue in lung cancer. Turning to the study itself: There were some 11 adenocarcinoma, 2 squamous cell carcinoma and 1 small cell lung cancer cases. About 4.17 million productive TCRbeta reads were obtained per sample on average. Findings and limits, study-wide: Tumor tissue had significantly higher TCR diversity than normal lung. Higher tumor TCR diversity was associated with shorter survival.

CDR1 SGHRS and CDR2 YFSETQ come from the germline V gene. This CDR3 is 16 amino acids long. RNA was extracted from bulk tissue without any cell sorting. The library came from three nested PCR rounds adapted from ARM-PCR protocols. One entry per CDR3 protein results from TCRdb running MiXCR on the multiplex PCR reads. The sample carries 89,000 or so distinct CDR3 sequences, around 59% recorded once. This clonotype has only a few counts. Its specificity is unknown. This may come from a read error, since a much larger clone is one base off. This sequence was found in a man aged 70 or older with non-small cell lung cancer. Source material: lung tumor tissue. This sequence joins TRBV5-1 and TRBJ1-1; TRBD1 agrees at 10 bases. This CDR3 is CASSLGQGALNTEVFF. Here the CDR3 DNA reads TGCGCCAGCAGCTTGGGACAGGGGGCCTTGAACACTGAAGTTTTCTTT.